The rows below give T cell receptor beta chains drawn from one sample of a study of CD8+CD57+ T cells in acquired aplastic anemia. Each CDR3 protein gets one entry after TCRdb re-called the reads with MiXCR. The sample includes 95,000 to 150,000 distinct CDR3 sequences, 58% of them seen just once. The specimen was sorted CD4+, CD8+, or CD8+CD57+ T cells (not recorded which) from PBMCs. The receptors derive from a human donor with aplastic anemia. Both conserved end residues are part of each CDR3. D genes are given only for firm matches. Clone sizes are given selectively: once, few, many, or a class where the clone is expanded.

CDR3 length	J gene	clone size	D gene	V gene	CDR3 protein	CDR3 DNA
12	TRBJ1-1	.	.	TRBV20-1	CSVGDRISEAFF	TGCAGTGTAGGAGACAGAATCAGTGAAGCTTTCTTT
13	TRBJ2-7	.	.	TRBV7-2	CASSLPGVGEQYF	TGTGCCAGCAGCCTCCCCGGGGTGGGAGAGCAGTACTTC
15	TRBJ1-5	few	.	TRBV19	CASSISGEEGQPQHF	TGTGCCAGTAGTATCTCAGGGGAAGAGGGTCAGCCCCAGCATTTT
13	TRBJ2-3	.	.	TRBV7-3	CASSAAGADTQYF	TGTGCCAGCAGCGCGGCAGGCGCAGATACGCAGTATTTT
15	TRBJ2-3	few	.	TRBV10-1	CASSPSFRGTDTQYF	TGCGCCAGCAGTCCGTCCTTTAGGGGCACAGATACGCAGTATTTT
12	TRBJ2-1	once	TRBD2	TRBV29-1	CSVALAGNEQFF	TGCAGCGTTGCTCTAGCGGGTAATGAGCAGTTCTTC
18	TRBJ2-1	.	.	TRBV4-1	CASSQALPTGRDGDEQFF	TGCGCCAGCAGCCAGGCCCTTCCGACAGGTAGGGACGGGGATGAGCAGTTCTTC
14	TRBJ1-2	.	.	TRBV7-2	CASTLLVGKDGYTF	TGTGCCAGCACCCTTCTCGTAGGGAAAGACGGCTACACCTTC
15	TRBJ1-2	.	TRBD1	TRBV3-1	CASSLTTGTGNGYTF	TGTGCCAGCAGCCTTACAACGGGGACAGGGAACGGCTACACCTTC
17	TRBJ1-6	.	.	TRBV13	CASSLAASVRYNSPLHF	TGTGCCAGCAGCTTAGCGGCAAGTGTTCGGTATAATTCACCCCTCCACTTT
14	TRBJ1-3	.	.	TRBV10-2	CASSGGTEGNTIYF	TGCGCCAGCAGTGGGGGGACGGAGGGAAACACCATATATTTT
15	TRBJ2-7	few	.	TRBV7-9	CASSLSQGTSYEQYF	TGTGCCAGCAGCTTATCACAGGGTACCTCTTACGAGCAGTACTTC
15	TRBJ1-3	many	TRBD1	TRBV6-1	CASSAQGTGENTIYF	TGTGCCAGCAGTGCCCAGGGGACAGGGGAAAACACCATATATTTT
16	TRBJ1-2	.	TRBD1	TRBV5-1	CASSLGVDQGAVGYTF	TGCGCCAGCAGCTTGGGCGTTGATCAGGGGGCGGTTGGCTACACCTTC
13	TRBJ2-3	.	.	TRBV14	CASSQVSGDTQYF	TGTGCCAGCAGCCAAGTATCCGGAGATACGCAGTATTTT
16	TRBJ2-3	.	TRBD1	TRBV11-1	CASSSTGQGAKDTQYF	TGTGCCAGCAGCTCGACGGGACAGGGGGCCAAGGATACGCAGTATTTT
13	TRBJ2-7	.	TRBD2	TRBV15	CATSAGGTYEQYF	TGTGCCACCAGCGCCGGGGGGACTTACGAGCAGTACTTC
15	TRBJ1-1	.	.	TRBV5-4	CASSYGHFSNTEAFF	TGTGCCAGCAGCTACGGACATTTTTCGAACACTGAAGCTTTCTTT
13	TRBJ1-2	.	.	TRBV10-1	CASSDQGSYGYTF	TGCGCCAGCAGTGACCAGGGAAGCTATGGCTACACCTTC
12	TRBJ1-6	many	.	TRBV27	CASREWNSPLHF	TGTGCCAGCAGGGAGTGGAATTCACCCCTCCACTTT
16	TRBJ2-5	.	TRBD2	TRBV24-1	CATSGWEAGVRETQYF	TGTGCCACCAGTGGATGGGAAGCGGGAGTTCGGGAGACCCAGTACTTC
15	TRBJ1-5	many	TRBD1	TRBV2	CASRLGQGADQPQHF	TGTGCCAGCAGGCTCGGACAGGGGGCTGATCAGCCCCAGCATTTT
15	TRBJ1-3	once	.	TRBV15	CATSRAQGTGNTIYF	TGTGCCACCAGCAGAGCCCAGGGGACTGGAAACACCATATATTTT
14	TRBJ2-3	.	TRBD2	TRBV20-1	CSAGLAGLTDTQYF	TGCAGTGCCGGACTAGCGGGGCTCACAGATACGCAGTATTTT
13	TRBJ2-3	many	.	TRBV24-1	CATSDPDLDTQYF	TGTGCCACCAGTGACCCCGACTTAGATACGCAGTATTTT
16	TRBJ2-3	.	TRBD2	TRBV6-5	CASSYSASGGTDTQYF	TGTGCCAGCAGTTACTCGGCTAGCGGGGGCACAGATACGCAGTATTTT
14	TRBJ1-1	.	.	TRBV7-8	CASSFRRVGTEAFF	TGTGCCAGCAGCTTCCGGAGGGTGGGCACTGAAGCTTTCTTT
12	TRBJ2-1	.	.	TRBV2	CASSYSRTEQFF	TGTGCCAGCAGTTACTCGAGGACCGAGCAGTTCTTC
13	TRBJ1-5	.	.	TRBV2	CASSEAAGAPQHF	TGTGCCAGCAGTGAAGCGGCAGGGGCCCCCCAGCATTTT
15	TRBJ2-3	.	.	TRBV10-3	CAISELLATQDTQYF	TGTGCCATCAGTGAACTACTAGCAACACAAGATACGCAGTATTTT
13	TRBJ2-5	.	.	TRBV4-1	CASSQEPKEPQYF	TGCGCCAGCAGCCAAGAACCGAAAGAGCCCCAGTACTTC
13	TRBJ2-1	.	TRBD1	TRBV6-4	CASSDRGHNEQFF	TGTGCCAGCAGTGACAGGGGGCACAATGAGCAGTTCTTC
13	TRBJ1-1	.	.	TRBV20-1	CSAIRGGNTEAFF	TGCAGTGCTATCCGTGGGGGGAACACTGAAGCTTTCTTT
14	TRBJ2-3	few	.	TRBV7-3	CASSLNGITDTQYF	TGTGCCAGCAGCTTAAATGGGATCACAGATACGCAGTATTTT
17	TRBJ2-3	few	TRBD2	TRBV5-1	CASSLEGTSGSTDTQYF	TGCGCCAGCAGCTTGGAAGGGACTAGCGGGAGCACAGATACGCAGTATTTT
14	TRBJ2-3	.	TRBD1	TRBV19	CASSRDRGIATQYF	TGTGCCAGTAGCCGGGACAGGGGCATTGCTACGCAGTATTTT
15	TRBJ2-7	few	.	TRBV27	CASSPGTAPSYEQYF	TGTGCCAGCAGCCCCGGGACCGCCCCCTCCTACGAGCAGTACTTC
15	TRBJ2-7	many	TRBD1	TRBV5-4	CASSPSGTGGIEQYF	TGTGCCAGCAGTCCTTCCGGGACAGGGGGCATCGAGCAGTACTTC
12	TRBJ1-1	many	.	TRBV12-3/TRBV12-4	CASRGVDTEAFF	TGTGCCAGCAGAGGGGTAGACACTGAAGCTTTCTTT
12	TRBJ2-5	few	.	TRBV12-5	CASGLVRETQYF	TGTGCTAGTGGTTTGGTACGAGAGACCCAGTACTTC
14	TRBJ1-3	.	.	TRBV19	CASSMGNSGNTIYF	TGTGCCAGTAGTATGGGAAACTCTGGAAACACCATATATTTT
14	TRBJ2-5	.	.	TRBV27	CASSPRRYEETQYF	TGTGCCAGCAGCCCAAGGAGATATGAAGAGACCCAGTACTTC
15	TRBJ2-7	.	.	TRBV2	CASSEQDMPPYEQYF	TGTGCCAGCAGTGAACAGGACATGCCTCCCTACGAGCAGTACTTC
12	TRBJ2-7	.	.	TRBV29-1	CSARTGVDEQYF	TGCAGCGCTAGGACGGGGGTGGACGAGCAGTACTTC
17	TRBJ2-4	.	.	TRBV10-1	CASSEPPGKGAKNTQYF	TGCGCCAGCAGTGAGCCTCCAGGGAAAGGAGCCAAAAACACTCAGTACTTC
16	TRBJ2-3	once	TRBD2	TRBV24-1	CATSDNLAGGTDTQYF	TGTGCCACCAGTGATAATCTAGCGGGGGGCACAGATACGCAGTATTTT
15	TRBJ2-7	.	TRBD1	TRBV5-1	CASSYGTGGIPEQYF	TGCGCCAGCAGCTACGGGACAGGGGGGATCCCCGAGCAGTACTTC
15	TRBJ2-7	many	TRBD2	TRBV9	CASSVGVGGAGEQYF	TGTGCCAGCAGCGTAGGGGTCGGGGGGGCAGGTGAGCAGTACTTC
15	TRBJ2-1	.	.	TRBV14	CASSQDLGKYNEQFF	TGTGCCAGCAGCCAAGATCTTGGAAAGTACAATGAGCAGTTCTTC
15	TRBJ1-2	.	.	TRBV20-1	CSARDKVTANYGYTF	TGCAGTGCTAGAGATAAAGTTACAGCTAACTATGGCTACACCTTC
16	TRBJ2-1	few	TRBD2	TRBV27	CASSLSGTSYYNEQFF	TGTGCCAGCAGTTTATCCGGGACTAGCTACTACAATGAGCAGTTCTTC